This T cell receptor (beta chain) was sequenced during a study of cytomegalovirus exposure and HLA in healthy donors. The CDR3 length is 13 residues. Germline V gene sequence: CDR1 SGHVS, CDR2 FQNEAQ. The germline V and J ends were trimmed by 4 bases and 0 bases, with 3 bases remaining between them. Notes on the study in general: In a later analysis, TCR beta V- and J-gene trimming was associated with a missense DCLRE1C variant. Reportedly, fewer N-insertions than the 666-donor mean appeared in an Asian-associated ancestry cluster in a later analysis.

This clone turned up a few times. Its target is not known. PCR was performed using 60 Vbeta and 13 Jbeta primers. The data were produced by immunoSEQ multiplex PCR, yet TCRdb's version contains in-frame clones alone and is incomplete. Of around 150,000 clones in the sample, around 68% were seen once. The chain uses TRBV7-8 and TRBJ2-2; D is uncertain. This receptor was taken from a man in his forties or fifties in good health and CMV-seronegative. The sequenced sample consisted of PBMCs. For the CDR3, the DNA is TGTGCCAGCAGCTCAGCGAACACCGGGGAGCTGTTTTTT. Amino acid sequence: CASSSANTGELFF.